What follows are 18 T cell receptor beta chains derived from one specimen sequenced in a study of blood T cell repertoires in COVID-19. TCRdb's copy holds only in-frame clones and misses some; the assay was immunoSEQ multiplex PCR. Here the sample spans hundreds of thousands of clones, 89% being singletons. Input material: PBMCs or T cells enriched from blood (not recorded which). All receptors derive from a woman between 50 and 59 years old who had been exposed to COVID-19.

V usage is TRBV6-5 and J usage is TRBJ2-3; no clear D gene. Germline V gives CDR1 MNHEY, CDR2 SVGAGI. CDR3 length equals 14 residues. Trimming took 7 bases from V and 0 from J, leaving 11 bases between them. The CDR3 is CASNPGPSTDTQYF. For the CDR3, the DNA is TGTGCCAGCAACCCGGGTCCAAGCACAGATACGCAGTATTTT.

The rearrangement uses TRBV18 and TRBJ1-2; D gene uncertain. There are 15 residues in the CDR3. CDR1 and CDR2 from the germline V gene are KGHSH and LQKENI. With 1 base removed from V and 2 bases from J, the gap between germline ends came to 11 bases. The CDR3 reads CASSPQTQRNYGYTF. CDR3 coding DNA: TGTGCCAGCTCACCACAGACTCAGCGGAACTATGGCTACACCTTC.

The chain employs TRBV19 and TRBJ1-4; 10 bases are shared with TRBD1. The CDR3 has 15 amino acids. Germline-derived CDR1 and CDR2 are LNHDA and SQIVND (reference sequence). V dropped 8 bases and J dropped 8; count of bases not matched to a gene: 11. CDR3 nucleotide sequence: TGTGCCAGTGGGGACAGGGGACGTCTGCGCGAAAAACTGTTTTTT. This translates into CASGDRGRLREKLFF. Filled out from reference TRBV19 and TRBJ1-4, the complete variable domain reads DGGITQSPKYLFRKEGQNVTLSCEQNLNHDAMYWYRQDPGQGLRLIYYSQIVNDFQKGDIAEGYSVSREKKESFPLTVTSAQKNPTAFYLCASGDRGRLREKLFFGSGTQLSVL.

The gene calls are TRBV5-4 and TRBJ1-2, with TRBD1 matching over 8 bases. In germline, CDR1 is SGHNT, CDR2 YYREEE (reference sequence). With 4 bases clipped from V and 4 bases from J, the junction kept 9 bases outside the gene matches. The CDR3 extends over 15 amino acids. CDR3 nucleotides: TGTGCCAGCAGCCTAAGGACAGGGTTAGGCTATGGCTACACCTTC. Translated, it gives CASSLRTGLGYGYTF. Drawing the rest from reference TRBV5-4 and TRBJ1-2, the complete variable domain is ETGVTQSPTHLIKTRGQQVTLRCSSQSGHNTVSWYQQALGQGPQFIFQYYREEENGRGNFPPRFSGLQFPNYSSELNVNALELDDSALYLCASSLRTGLGYGYTFGSGTRLTVV.

CDR3 residues: CASSLGRGPSEAFF. Written as DNA, the CDR3 is TGCGCCAGCAGCTTGGGCAGGGGTCCCTCTGAAGCTTTCTTT. The genes are TRBV5-1 and TRBJ1-1, with D perhaps TRBD1 (6 bases). V lost 0 bases, J lost 6 bases, and 12 bases lay in between. The CDR3 runs 14 residues. Germline assignment: CDR1 SGHRS and CDR2 YFSETQ.

The V gene is TRBV19, the J gene TRBJ2-2, with D perhaps TRBD1 (6 bases). This CDR3 contains 17 residues. Germline lookup yields CDR1 LNHDA and CDR2 SQIVND (reference sequence). Trimming took off 2 bases at V and 1 base at J, with 14 bases between the two ends. CDR3 sequence: CASSIFPGVVNTGELFF. The CDR3 DNA sequence: TGTGCCAGTAGTATATTCCCAGGGGTCGTGAACACCGGGGAGCTGTTTTTT.

In this sample, this clone turned up once. The chain employs TRBV2 and TRBJ2-7; D gene uncertain. Germline CDR1 reads SNHLY; CDR2 reads FYNNEI. Trimming took 7 bases from V and 2 from J, leaving 15 bases between them. The length of the CDR3 is 14 residues. The CDR3 loop is CASTALTGPYEQYF. CDR3 nucleotides: TGTGCCAGCACTGCCCTGACGGGTCCCTACGAGCAGTACTTC.

The chain recombines TRBV7-2 with TRBJ1-1, with TRBD1 matching 7 bases. The CDR3 runs to 14 residues. Germline V gene lookup returns CDR1 SGHTA and CDR2 FQGNSA. With V trimmed by 1 base and J by 1 base, 0 bases remained unmatched. As DNA, the CDR3 is TGTGCCAGCAGCTTAGGACAGGGGAACACTGAAGCTTTCTTT. Protein product: CASSLGQGNTEAFF.

Here the CDR3 DNA reads TGTGCCAGCAGTGAAGATCGGGGGATCTACAATGAGCAGTTCTTC. Translation: CASSEDRGIYNEQFF. J is TRBJ2-1 and V is TRBV2; TRBD2 is a possible D gene (6 bases). Per germline, CDR1 SNHLY and CDR2 FYNNEI. V dropped 1 base and J dropped 3 bases, with 10 bases sitting between them. The CDR3 runs 15 residues.

The rearrangement joins TRBV6-5 to TRBJ1-6, with 9 bases aligning to TRBD1. CDR1 and CDR2 (germline): MNHEY, SVGAGI. Trimming at V came to 4 bases and at J to 4 bases, leaving 5 bases not matched to a gene. The CDR3 extends over 16 amino acids. The CDR3 loop reads CASSSTGTGYNSPLHF. CDR3 sequence (DNA): TGTGCCAGCAGTTCTACCGGGACAGGGTATAATTCACCCCTCCACTTT.

This clone has more than one count but fewer than ten. V is TRBV19 and J is TRBJ1-1, with D perhaps TRBD1 (5 bases). V was shortened by 5 bases and J by 1 base, with 17 bases between the two germline ends. The CDR3 totals 16 residues. CDR1 LNHDA and CDR2 SQIVND come from the germline V gene (reference sequence). CDR3 in amino acids: CASSPGLTGGNTEAFF. The CDR3 DNA is TGTGCCAGTAGTCCGGGTCTAACGGGGGGGAACACTGAAGCTTTCTTT.

The CDR3 DNA is TGTGCCCAGGGACAGGGGGCGGGCACTGAAGCTTTCTTT. Residues: CAQGQGAGTEAFF. J is TRBJ1-1 and V is TRBV30, with 12 bases fitting TRBD1. This CDR3 has 13 residues. CDR1 and CDR2 from the germline V gene are GTSNPN and SVGIG (reference sequence). The trim removed 8 bases at V and 4 bases at J, leaving 5 bases unmatched.

The chain recombines TRBV29-1 with TRBJ1-1; D unresolved. Germline assignment: CDR1 SQVTM and CDR2 ANQGSEA. V gave up 4 bases and J gave up 4 bases, with 4 bases separating them. The CDR3 is 10 amino acids. This CDR3 is CSVGATEAFF. CDR3 nucleotides: TGCAGCGTTGGGGCCACTGAAGCTTTCTTT.

The V and J genes are TRBV9 and TRBJ1-6; D not resolved. The germline V gene has CDR1 SGDLS and CDR2 YYNGEE. V was pared by 0 bases and J by 7 bases, with 8 bases between. There are 14 residues in the CDR3. The CDR3 protein is CASSVGGMNSPLHF. CDR3 coding DNA: TGTGCCAGCAGCGTAGGCGGGATGAATTCACCCCTCCACTTT.

This clone was seen a handful of times. The V call is TRBV27, the J call TRBJ1-1; 8 bases are a match to TRBD1. Per germline, CDR1 MNHEY and CDR2 SMNVEV (reference sequence). Germline trimming cut 3 bases from V and 11 bases from J; bases unmatched to any gene: 8. The CDR3 loop spans 13 amino acids. The CDR3 region has the DNA TGTGCCAGCAGTTTGACTCAGGGGGCCCGGGCTTTCTTT. As protein: CASSLTQGARAFF.

Worth noting for this clone: Mismatch with germline at one junction end may stem from a read error. The V call is TRBV7-7, the J call TRBJ2-5; 7 positions match TRBD2. The CDR3 has 15 amino acids. Germline CDR1 is SSHAT and CDR2 is FNYEAQ (reference sequence). The CDR3 DNA reads TGTGCTAGCAGCTCCAGCGGGACGGACCAAGAGACCCAGTACTTC. Translating gives CASSSSGTDQETQYF.

J is TRBJ2-5 and V is TRBV9, with a weak D call TRBD2 (6 bases). CDR1 and CDR2 (germline): SGDLS, YYNGEE. The germline V and J ends were trimmed by 3 bases and 0 bases, with 15 bases remaining between them. The CDR3 contains 16 residues. CDR3 amino acids: CASSAGTYTYQETQYF. The DNA for the CDR3 is TGTGCCAGCAGCGCCGGGACTTATACGTACCAAGAGACCCAGTACTTC.

This clone was found once. The rearrangement links TRBV2 to TRBJ1-5; D might be TRBD1 (5 bases). The CDR3 is 16 amino acids. V dropped 1 base and J dropped 1 base, with 11 bases sitting between them. CDR1 and CDR2 from the germline V gene are SNHLY and FYNNEI. The CDR3 reads CASSEGGRVSNQPQHF. The CDR3 DNA reads TGTGCCAGCAGTGAAGGCGGCAGGGTCAGCAATCAGCCCCAGCATTTT. Full variable domain (outside the CDR3, taken from reference TRBV2 and TRBJ1-5): EPEVTQTPSHQVTQMGQEVILRCVPISNHLYFYWYRQILGQKVEFLVSFYNNEISEKSEIFDDQFSVERPDGSNFTLKIRSTKLEDSAMYFCASSEGGRVSNQPQHFGDGTRLSIL.